Following are 26 T cell receptor beta chains from one sample sequenced in a study of T cells in Graves' hyperthyroidism and ophthalmopathy. TCR beta CDR3 regions were amplified from RNA transcripts. During a first-round RT-PCR of the TCR CDR3, the HTBI primer set was used. TCRdb re-called the multiplex PCR reads with MiXCR, one entry per CDR3 protein. The data hold around 400,000 distinct CDR3 sequences, with 15% to 17% observed a single time. The sample taken for sequencing was blood. The receptor set was obtained from a woman in her late teens or twenties with Graves' hyperthyroidism that later progressed to Graves' ophthalmopathy.

This clonotype came up many times. The rearrangement links TRBV27 to TRBJ2-1; 8 nucleotides agree with TRBD1. This CDR3 contains 16 residues. Germline lookup yields CDR1 MNHEY and CDR2 SMNVEV (reference sequence). V trimming: 3 bases; J trimming: 5 bases; junction bases outside the gene matches: 9. This CDR3 is CASSFWTGTINNEQFF. CDR3 bases: TGTGCCAGCAGTTTCTGGACAGGGACGATTAACAATGAGCAGTTCTTC.

This clonotype was seen repeatedly, ten times or more. The chain has TRBV28 and TRBJ2-3, with 8 bases aligning to TRBD2. V dropped 6 bases and J dropped 11; count of bases not matched to a gene: 16. Germline loops: CDR1 MDHEN, CDR2 SYDVKM. This CDR3 has 15 amino acids. The CDR3 is CASRREGTIFGGQYF. CDR3 bases: TGTGCCAGCAGACGGGAGGGCACTATATTTGGGGGGCAGTATTTT.

As regards this clonotype: With a much larger clone just one base away, this may be a read error. DNA for the CDR3: TGTGTCAGCTCACCATTCGATTACTCCTACGAGCAGTACTTC. Its protein product is CVSSPFDYSYEQYF. The chain is built from TRBV18 and TRBJ2-7; no clear D gene. The CDR3 has 14 residues. Germline values: CDR1 KGHSH, CDR2 LQKENI.

At least ten counts were recorded for this clonotype. The CDR3 bases are TGTGCCAGCAGCATACTCGGTGAGCAGTTCTTC. Amino acids: CASSILGEQFF. The chain uses TRBV7-8 and TRBJ2-1; the D is unclear. V was shortened by 5 bases and J by 9 bases, with 8 bases between the two germline ends. The CDR3 has 11 amino acids. Germline-derived CDR1 and CDR2 are SGHVS and FQNEAQ.

Concerning this clonotype: A read error may be the cause here, since a much bigger clone is one base away. The CDR3 DNA reads as TGTGTCAGCAGCCGAGGGGGAAGCTCCTACAATGAGCAGTTCTTC. Its translation is CVSSRGGSSYNEQFF. The gene calls are TRBV7-2 and TRBJ2-1, with a possible D match to TRBD1 (6 bases). The CDR3 loop spans 15 amino acids. Germline V gene sequence: CDR1 SGHTA, CDR2 FQGNSA.

This clonotype was counted ten times or more. The gene calls are TRBV7-9 and TRBJ1-5; 7 nucleotides line up with TRBD1. In germline, CDR1 is SEHNR, CDR2 FQNEAQ (reference sequence). The CDR3 has 14 residues. V dropped 5 bases and J dropped 4; count of bases not matched to a gene: 5. The CDR3 loop reads CASSPQGVNQPQHF. The CDR3 DNA reads TGTGCCAGCAGCCCCCAGGGGGTAAATCAGCCCCAGCATTTT.

This clonotype has at least ten counts. As DNA, the CDR3 is TGTGCCAGCAGTTACTCGAGTCGGAATGATGAAAAACTGTTTTTT. Its translation is CASSYSSRNDEKLFF. The V gene is TRBV6-6, the J gene TRBJ1-4; D is uncertain. V lost 0 bases and J 6 bases, leaving 11 bases between the germline ends. CDR1 and CDR2 (germline): MNHNY, SVGAGI (reference sequence). This CDR3 region has 15 residues.

This clonotype has just a few counts. The genes are TRBV30 and TRBJ2-1; D possibly corresponds to TRBD1 (6 bases). The CDR3 has 13 amino acids. V was clipped by 3 bases and J by 8 bases, with 14 bases between them. Germline lookup yields CDR1 GTSNPN and CDR2 SVGIG (reference sequence). CDR3 sequence (DNA): TGTGCCTGGAGCTCAGGGGTGGTCGATGAGCAGTTCTTC. It encodes CAWSSGVVDEQFF.

This clonotype was seen many times. The rearrangement joins TRBV28 to TRBJ2-7; D perhaps matches TRBD1 (6 bases). Trimming cost V 5 bases and J 7 bases, with 18 bases left between them. Germline-derived CDR1 and CDR2 are MDHEN and SYDVKM. The CDR3 is made up of 14 amino acids. CDR3 amino acids: CASSHRDNLGEQYF. The CDR3 DNA reads TGTGCCAGCAGTCATCGGGACAACCTTGGGGAGCAGTACTTC.

The rearrangement uses TRBV6-2 or TRBV6-3 and TRBJ2-2; D is undetermined. Germline V gene lookup returns CDR1 MNHEY and CDR2 SVGEGT. The ends were cut back, 7 bases at V and 6 bases at J, with 6 bases in the middle. CDR3 length equals 11 residues. This chain's CDR3 is CASTTAGELFF. As DNA, the CDR3 is TGTGCCAGCACTACCGCCGGGGAGCTGTTTTTT.

The chain combines TRBV10-2 with TRBJ2-1, with no clear D. Germline CDR1 is WSHSY and CDR2 is SAAADI. This CDR3 has 13 amino acids. Trimming left V 5 bases short and J 5 bases short, with 10 bases between. The CDR3 DNA reads TGCGCCAGCAGTCGCGCCCCCCACAATGAGCAGTTCTTC. Protein product: CASSRAPHNEQFF.

A single count supports this clonotype. The J gene is TRBJ1-1, the V gene TRBV9; no firm D call. CDR3 length equals 15 residues. Germline CDR1 SGDLS, CDR2 YYNGEE. Trimming left V 4 bases short and J 3 bases short, with 16 bases between. This CDR3 reads CASSPRGGMDTEAFF. The CDR3, as DNA: TGTGCCAGCAGCCCCCGCGGAGGAATGGACACTGAAGCTTTCTTT.

This clonotype has a count of ten or more. The rearrangement links TRBV7-9 to TRBJ1-2; 10 nucleotides agree with TRBD1. Trimming removed 8 bases from V and 3 bases from J; junction bases left unmatched: 6. Germline assignment: CDR1 SEHNR and CDR2 FQNEAQ (reference sequence). The CDR3 has 14 amino acids. Written as DNA, the CDR3 is TGTGCCAGCTCCCCTGGGACAGGGGACTATGGCTACACCTTC. Its translation is CASSPGTGDYGYTF.

The chain joins TRBV27 to TRBJ2-3; 7 bases are shared with TRBD1. The germline CDR1 and CDR2 sequences are MNHEY and SMNVEV (reference sequence). The CDR3 length is 14 residues. The J segment lost 7 bases and the V segment lost 2 bases, leaving 6 bases of the junction unmatched. The CDR3 protein is CASSLRQGLNTQYF. In DNA form, the CDR3 reads TGTGCCAGCAGTTTACGACAGGGTTTAAATACGCAGTATTTT.

This clonotype has more than one count but fewer than ten. The chain is built from TRBV5-6 and TRBJ2-2; D is perhaps TRBD2 (6 bases). Germline V lookup: CDR1 SGHDT, CDR2 YYEEEE. Trimming left V 6 bases short and J 5 bases short, with 14 bases between. The CDR3 runs 14 residues. For the CDR3, the DNA is TGTGCCAGCATGCCGGCAGGGAGGACCGGGGAGCTGTTTTTT. It specifies CASMPAGRTGELFF.

This clonotype has at least ten counts. The chain recombines TRBV6-1 with TRBJ2-7; D not certain. Deletions cut 4 bases from V and 3 bases from J, with 16 bases between. Per germline, CDR1 MNHNS and CDR2 SASEGT. This CDR3 comprises 15 residues. In nucleotides, the CDR3 is TGTGCCAGCAGTGTGGAAGTGCCTATCGGCTACGAGCAGTACTTC. Protein sequence: CASSVEVPIGYEQYF.

This clonotype is categorized as medium-sized. This chain joins TRBV28 and TRBJ2-7, with 12 positions matching TRBD2. The V and J ends lost 3 bases and 6 bases, in that order; junction bases with no gene match: 3. The germline V gene has CDR1 MDHEN and CDR2 SYDVKM. This CDR3 has 14 residues. The CDR3, as DNA: TGTGCCAGCAGTTTGACTAGCGGGAGTCGCGAGCAGTACTTC. Protein sequence: CASSLTSGSREQYF. Complete variable domain (other parts from reference TRBV28 and TRBJ2-7): DVKVTQSSRYLVKRTGEKVFLECVQDMDHENMFWYRQDPGLGLRLIYFSYDVKMKEKGDIPEGYSVSREKKERFSLILESASTNQTSMYLCASSLTSGSREQYFGPGTRLTVT.

This clonotype was seen many times. This chain connects TRBV28 to TRBJ1-2; 10 positions match TRBD1. Looked up from germline, CDR1 is MDHEN and CDR2 is SYDVKM. Unmatched junction bases numbered 5, after V lost 3 bases and J lost 4 bases. This CDR3 contains 15 residues. CDR3 region: CASSFRDRGGYGYTF. CDR3 DNA: TGTGCCAGCAGTTTTAGGGACAGGGGTGGCTATGGCTACACCTTC.

In its sample, this clonotype was seen a few times. This chain joins TRBV6-1 and TRBJ1-2; maybe TRBD1 (6 bases). The CDR3 runs to 16 residues. Trimming cost V 4 bases and J 5 bases, with 20 bases left between them. CDR1 is MNHNS and CDR2 is SASEGT in the germline V gene. In DNA form, the CDR3 reads TGTGCCAGCAGTGTCCGGGACACGGAAATCTGGTATGGCTACACCTTC. Protein sequence: CASSVRDTEIWYGYTF.

This clonotype was seen more than once but under ten times. V is TRBV6-1 and J is TRBJ1-6; D uncertain. CDR3 size: 16 residues. The germline V gene has CDR1 MNHNS and CDR2 SASEGT. V lost 3 bases and J 4 bases, leaving 13 bases between the germline ends. CDR3 nucleotides: TGTGCCAGCAGTGAGCGACAAGGCTATTATAATTCACCCCTCCACTTT. This gives the protein CASSERQGYYNSPLHF.

This clonotype was detected many times. J is TRBJ2-5 and V is TRBV28; possible D gene TRBD1, 6 bases. This CDR3 has 15 residues. Germline V gene lookup returns CDR1 MDHEN and CDR2 SYDVKM. V gave up 4 bases and J gave up 3 bases, with 15 bases separating them. CDR3 residues: CASSSPRQVEETQYF. The DNA of the CDR3 is TGTGCCAGCAGTTCCCCCCGACAGGTCGAAGAGACCCAGTACTTC.

The chain is built from TRBV6-1 and TRBJ1-5; D gene unclear. This CDR3 has 14 residues. Germline V gene lookup returns CDR1 MNHNS and CDR2 SASEGT. V shed 5 bases and J shed 16 bases, with 24 bases lying between them. The CDR3 sequence is CASSPPGYNQPRHF. The CDR3 bases are TGTGCCAGCAGTCCCCCCGGGTATAATCAGCCCCGACATTTT.

The gene calls are TRBV20-1 and TRBJ2-7; D is uncertain. Deletions cut 0 bases from V and 2 bases from J, with 8 bases between. The CDR3 extends over 13 amino acids. Germline V gene sequence: CDR1 DFQATT, CDR2 SNEGSKA (reference sequence). This CDR3 is CSARDRAAYEQYF. In DNA form, the CDR3 reads TGCAGTGCTAGAGATCGGGCAGCCTACGAGCAGTACTTC.

This chain links TRBV30 with TRBJ2-6; D is unresolved. V dropped 1 base and J dropped 3 bases, with 13 bases sitting between them. The CDR3 extends over 16 amino acids. Germline CDR1 is GTSNPN and CDR2 is SVGIG (reference sequence). The CDR3 region has the DNA TGTGCCTGGAGTGCACCCTCTGGGGTTGGGGCCAACGTCCTGACTTTC. Translated: CAWSAPSGVGANVLTF.

The sample holds many counts of this clonotype. The V gene is TRBV7-9, the J gene TRBJ1-4, with D uncertain. This CDR3 has 15 residues. Looked up from germline, CDR1 is SEHNR and CDR2 is FQNEAQ (reference sequence). The V end lost 4 bases, the J end lost 5 bases, and 14 bases lay between the germline ends. In nucleotides, the CDR3 is TGTGCCAGCAGCTCACACCAGACGGGGAATGAAAAACTGTTTTTT. Translated: CASSSHQTGNEKLFF.

This clonotype was observed at least ten times. The chain joins TRBV28 to TRBJ2-7; 7 positions agree with TRBD1. With 3 bases clipped from V and 2 bases from J, the junction kept 7 bases outside the gene matches. The CDR3 sequence is 15 residues long. Germline CDR1 is MDHEN and CDR2 is SYDVKM. The CDR3 nucleotides are TGTGCCAGCAGTTTCTCGACAGGGAAGACCTACGAGCAGTACTTC. Its protein product is CASSFSTGKTYEQYF. Full variable domain (rest looked up from reference TRBV28 and TRBJ2-7): DVKVTQSSRYLVKRTGEKVFLECVQDMDHENMFWYRQDPGLGLRLIYFSYDVKMKEKGDIPEGYSVSREKKERFSLILESASTNQTSMYLCASSFSTGKTYEQYFGPGTRLTVT.